The 32 T cell receptor beta chains presented below share a single source sample, sequenced in a study of T cells in Graves' hyperthyroidism and ophthalmopathy (dated by TCRdb to between 2019 and 2020). Library preparation used multiplex PCR. The sequencer was an Illumina HiSeq 2000. TCR beta CDR3 regions were amplified from RNA transcripts. A first-round RT-PCR of the TCR CDR3 used the HTBI primer set with the Qiagen OneStep RT-PCR kit. The public reads were quality trimmed at Q25 with fastp and then assembled into clones with MiXCR by TCRdb, keeping productive beta chains. Every CDR3 protein is listed once, alongside the most common genes and DNA of its rows. The sample profile shows more than 600,000 distinct CDR3 sequences; about 16% of them were found once. The biggest ten clones account for around 8% of the sample. The material sequenced was blood. These receptors originate from a man younger than 35 with Graves' hyperthyroidism.

The sample holds a few counts of this clonotype. The V and J genes are TRBV20-1 and TRBJ2-7; 9 nucleotides agree with TRBD1. CDR3 length: 12 amino acids. Germline loops: CDR1 DFQATT, CDR2 SNEGSKA (reference sequence). Trimming at V came to 7 bases and at J to 2 bases, leaving 3 bases not matched to a gene. The CDR3 nucleotides read TGCAGTGTCGACAGGGGGACCTACGAGCAGTACTTC. Protein product: CSVDRGTYEQYF.

This clonotype has ten or more counts. The V and J genes are TRBV24-1 and TRBJ1-2, with 7 bases matching TRBD1. V shed 6 bases, J shed 1 base, and the junction held 10 bases outside the gene matches. The V gene's germline CDR1 is KGHDR and CDR2 SFDVKD. CDR3 length: 16 amino acids. The CDR3 sequence: CATSPSGQPHNYGYTF. The CDR3 DNA reads as TGTGCCACCAGTCCCTCGGGACAGCCTCATAACTATGGCTACACCTTC.

This clonotype came up a few times. The gene calls are TRBV2 and TRBJ2-1, with 8 bases identical to TRBD1. J was trimmed by 3 bases and V by 6 bases; bases with no gene match: 7. The germline gives CDR1 SNHLY, CDR2 FYNNEI. CDR3 length equals 15 residues. The CDR3 loop reads CASSQTGGYYNEQFF. The CDR3 DNA reads as TGTGCCAGCAGCCAAACAGGGGGGTACTACAATGAGCAGTTCTTC.

This clonotype was counted many times. The CDR3 DNA reads as TGCAGTGCTAGAAGCGGGGGGGTAGGCACAGATACGCAGTATTTT. It specifies CSARSGGVGTDTQYF. The chain recombines TRBV20-1 with TRBJ2-3; 10 positions match TRBD2. CDR3 length equals 15 residues. V dropped 2 bases and J dropped 1; count of bases not matched to a gene: 3. From germline, CDR1 is DFQATT and CDR2 SNEGSKA (reference sequence).

This clonotype was seen only a few times. This chain links TRBV4-3 with TRBJ2-7; no definite D call. This CDR3 is 15 amino acids long. The V gene lost 0 bases and the J gene lost 2 bases, with 11 bases spanning the gap. Germline V CDR1 and CDR2: LGHNA, YSLEER. CDR3 nucleotides: TGCGCCAGCAGCCAAGACGTTGTGGGCCCCTACGAGCAGTACTTC. Translation gives CASSQDVVGPYEQYF.

This clonotype was picked up many times. The chain carries TRBV6-1 and TRBJ1-5; D unclear. Germline V CDR1 and CDR2: MNHNS, SASEGT. Trimming shortened V by 5 bases and J by 2 bases, and 7 bases separated the two germline ends. The CDR3 contains 13 residues. The DNA of the CDR3 is TGTGCCAGCAGTCCCCGAGGCAATCAGCCCCAGCATTTT. It yields the protein CASSPRGNQPQHF.

This clonotype was detected many times. The rearrangement uses TRBV15 and TRBJ1-1, with 9 bases identical to TRBD1. The CDR3 runs to 15 residues. Germline V CDR1 and CDR2: LNHNV, YYDKDF (reference sequence). J was trimmed by 1 base and V by 3 bases; bases with no gene match: 3. DNA of the CDR3: TGTGCCACCAGCAGTGGGACAGGGTGGAACACTGAAGCTTTCTTT. Amino acids: CATSSGTGWNTEAFF.

Ten or more counts support this clonotype. This chain links TRBV7-9 with TRBJ2-7; 9 bases agree with TRBD1. The CDR3 is 14 amino acids. Trimming at V came to 5 bases and at J to 4 bases, leaving 6 bases not matched to a gene. Looked up from germline, CDR1 is SEHNR and CDR2 is FQNEAQ (reference sequence). The CDR3 region is CASSGRDRAYEQYF. The CDR3 DNA reads TGTGCCAGCAGCGGCCGGGACAGGGCTTACGAGCAGTACTTC.

In its sample, this clonotype was seen many times. The chain has TRBV28 and TRBJ2-5; 9 nucleotides match TRBD1. Germline values: CDR1 MDHEN, CDR2 SYDVKM. V lost 9 bases and J lost 1; bases outside the gene matches: 9. The CDR3 is made up of 15 amino acids. CDR3 DNA sequence: TGTGCCAGTCACGTATCGGGACAGGGCCAAGAGACCCAGTACTTC. It is translated as CASHVSGQGQETQYF.

The chain couples TRBV7-2 to TRBJ1-5; D not certain. The CDR3 is made up of 15 amino acids. Germline CDR1 reads SGHTA; CDR2 reads FQGNSA. Trimming left V 2 bases short and J 0 bases short, with 8 bases between. The CDR3 sequence: CASSLKWSSNQPQHF. The CDR3 DNA reads TGTGCCAGCAGCTTAAAATGGAGTAGCAATCAGCCCCAGCATTTT.

In this sample, this clonotype turned up many times. The chain recombines TRBV28 with TRBJ2-7; TRBD1 agrees at 8 bases. CDR1 and CDR2 from the germline V gene are MDHEN and SYDVKM. This CDR3 comprises 15 residues. J lost 3 bases, V lost 1 base, and 5 bases had no gene match. DNA for the CDR3: TGTGCCAGCAGTTTATCGGACAGGGTTAACTACGAGCAGTACTTC. It encodes CASSLSDRVNYEQYF. The complete variable domain, with remaining parts taken from reference TRBV28 and TRBJ2-7, reads DVKVTQSSRYLVKRTGEKVFLECVQDMDHENMFWYRQDPGLGLRLIYFSYDVKMKEKGDIPEGYSVSREKKERFSLILESASTNQTSMYLCASSLSDRVNYEQYFGPGTRLTVT.

The rearrangement joins TRBV7-9 to TRBJ2-2, with TRBD2 matching over 9 bases. CDR3 length: 19 residues. Germline values: CDR1 SEHNR, CDR2 FQNEAQ (reference sequence). Losses at the gene ends were 5 bases for V and 5 bases for J; bases not matched to a gene: 18. CDR3 nucleotide sequence: TGTGCCAGCAGCCGAAACGCAGAACTAGCGGGCCCGAGGACCGGGGAGCTGTTTTTT. It codes for CASSRNAELAGPRTGELFF.

This clonotype was counted at least ten times. The chain has TRBV7-6 and TRBJ2-3, with D possibly TRBD2 on 5 matching bases. V was cut by 5 bases and J by 1 base, with 19 bases left in between. The CDR3 loop spans 17 amino acids. Germline V lookup: CDR1 SGHVS, CDR2 FNYEAQ. The chain's CDR3 is CASSPQAAGIGTDTQYF. As DNA, the CDR3 is TGTGCCAGCAGCCCCCAAGCCGCCGGGATCGGCACAGATACGCAGTATTTT.

This clonotype has at least ten counts. The chain recombines TRBV11-2 with TRBJ2-1; 7 nucleotides match TRBD2. The V and J ends lost 0 bases and 7 bases, in that order; junction bases with no gene match: 12. This CDR3 has 17 amino acids. Germline CDR1 and CDR2: SGHAT and FQNNGV. CDR3 region: CASSLDPGGGPFNEQFF. CDR3 nucleotides: TGTGCCAGCAGCTTAGATCCTGGGGGAGGGCCATTTAATGAGCAGTTCTTC.

The rearrangement links TRBV29-1 to TRBJ2-1; D gene ambiguous. The CDR3 has 12 residues. The V and J ends lost 5 bases and 6 bases respectively, with 11 bases between them. Germline V lookup: CDR1 SQVTM, CDR2 ANQGSEA. The CDR3 bases are TGCAGCGTTTCCGGGTTAAGCAATGAGCAGTTCTTC. Residues: CSVSGLSNEQFF.

The J gene is TRBJ2-7, the V gene TRBV28; 11 bases are a match to TRBD1. The CDR3 consists of 15 residues. The germline V gene has CDR1 MDHEN and CDR2 SYDVKM. V gave up 4 bases and J gave up 5 bases; unmatched junction bases: 7. CDR3 protein: CASSSPGTGGNEQYF. DNA for the CDR3: TGTGCCAGCAGTTCCCCCGGGACAGGGGGGAACGAGCAGTACTTC. Supplemented by reference TRBV28 and TRBJ2-7, the full variable domain reads DVKVTQSSRYLVKRTGEKVFLECVQDMDHENMFWYRQDPGLGLRLIYFSYDVKMKEKGDIPEGYSVSREKKERFSLILESASTNQTSMYLCASSSPGTGGNEQYFGPGTRLTVT.

The rearrangement uses TRBV20-1 and TRBJ2-7; 10 bases agree with TRBD2. The germline gives CDR1 DFQATT, CDR2 SNEGSKA (reference sequence). The V and J ends lost 5 bases and 3 bases, in that order; junction bases with no gene match: 7. This CDR3 has 14 amino acids. The CDR3 nucleotides are TGCAGTGCTCCCTCTAGCGGGGGTTTCTACGAGCAGTACTTC. Amino acid sequence: CSAPSSGGFYEQYF.

The chain joins TRBV2 to TRBJ1-4; D uncertain. The CDR3 spans 14 residues. V was clipped by 10 bases and J by 4 bases, with 16 bases between them. The germline V gene has CDR1 SNHLY and CDR2 FYNNEI. CDR3 nucleotides: TGTGCCACCACGCCCAGATCCGTTAATGAAAAACTGTTTTTT. This codes for CATTPRSVNEKLFF.

This clonotype was picked up a small number of times. This chain joins TRBV19 and TRBJ2-7, with 8 bases matching TRBD2. Germline trimming cut 4 bases from V and 2 bases from J; bases unmatched to any gene: 7. This CDR3 is built from 15 residues. From germline, CDR1 is LNHDA and CDR2 SQIVND (reference sequence). The CDR3 DNA is TGTGCCAGTAGTAAAGCGGGACTAGGGCCCTACGAGCAGTACTTC. Amino acids: CASSKAGLGPYEQYF.

This clonotype was counted ten times or more. This rearrangement joins TRBV10-3 to TRBJ2-3; 8 bases agree with TRBD1. Germline V gene data show CDR1 as ENHRY and CDR2 as SYGVKD. CDR3 length: 18 amino acids. J gave up 6 bases and V 5 bases, and 19 bases lay outside the gene matches. The CDR3 here is CAISSPSGAGGESDTQYF. The CDR3 DNA reads as TGTGCCATCAGTTCTCCTAGTGGGGCAGGGGGCGAATCGGATACGCAGTATTTT.

The chain has TRBV19 and TRBJ2-3; D is ambiguous. The CDR3 spans 13 residues. With 6 bases removed from V and 7 bases from J, the gap between germline ends came to 14 bases. Germline values: CDR1 LNHDA, CDR2 SQIVND (reference sequence). This CDR3 is CASSLDTKNTQYF. The CDR3 DNA reads TGTGCCAGTAGCTTAGATACGAAAAATACGCAGTATTTT.

The table lists this clonotype with many counts. The rearrangement links TRBV7-2 to TRBJ2-3, with 13 bases lining up with TRBD2. The CDR3 is 14 residues long. J gave up 8 bases and V 1 base, and 0 bases lay outside the gene matches. In germline, CDR1 is SGHTA, CDR2 FQGNSA. CDR3 protein: CASSLGTSGGTQYF. CDR3 bases: TGTGCCAGCAGCTTAGGGACTAGCGGGGGTACGCAGTATTTT.

On this clonotype: At one of its ends the junction is not consistent with the germline gene, which may arise from a read error. The chain links TRBV7-9 to TRBJ2-7, with D perhaps matching TRBD1 (5 bases). The germline gives CDR1 SEHNR, CDR2 FQNEAQ (reference sequence). The CDR3 is made up of 14 amino acids. The CDR3 coding sequence is TGTGCCAGCAACTTAGTCCTCAGGGCCTACGAGCAGTACTTC. Its protein product is CASNLVLRAYEQYF.

This clonotype was counted a few times. The chain recombines TRBV5-5 with TRBJ1-1, with a possible D match to TRBD1 (5 bases). Germline lookup yields CDR1 SGHKS and CDR2 YYEKEE (reference sequence). V was clipped by 3 bases and J by 6 bases, with 12 bases between them. The length of the CDR3 is 13 residues. CDR3 loop: CASSSAGSPEAFF. The CDR3 region has the DNA TGTGCCAGCAGCTCGGCAGGGTCTCCTGAAGCTTTCTTT.

Comment on this clonotype: This may arise from a read error, as a much more abundant clone is one base away. Here the CDR3 DNA reads TGTGCCAGCACCGGGGGACAGGGGGCGTTCGATGTAATGAACGAGACCCAGTACTTC. Translation: CASTGGQGAFDVMNETQYF. This chain links TRBV28 with TRBJ2-5, with TRBD1 matching over 12 bases. Germline lookup yields CDR1 MDHEN and CDR2 SYDVKM. V lost 7 bases to trimming and J lost 5 bases; unmatched junction nucleotides: 20. The CDR3 contains 19 residues.

There are a few counts of this clonotype. This rearrangement joins TRBV19 to TRBJ2-2; TRBD2 might be the D (5 bases). Germline CDR1 is LNHDA and CDR2 is SQIVND (reference sequence). Trimming left V 8 bases short and J 4 bases short, with 17 bases between. This CDR3 spans 15 amino acids. The chain's CDR3 is CASRRPTDLTGELFF. Written as DNA, the CDR3 is TGTGCCAGTCGGAGGCCCACAGACCTCACCGGGGAGCTGTTTTTT.

This clonotype was observed a handful of times. CDR3 nucleotide sequence: TGTGCCAGCAGTTCGGGGGGTTCGGAGGTTTCCGAGCAGTACTTC. Protein product: CASSSGGSEVSEQYF. V usage is TRBV6-9 and J usage is TRBJ2-7, with 7 positions matching TRBD2. This CDR3 has 15 residues. The V gene's germline CDR1 is MNHGY and CDR2 SVAAGI. Trimming took 4 bases from V and 6 from J; bases not matched to a gene: 12.

The chain joins TRBV4-1 to TRBJ2-3, with 9 positions matching TRBD2. The CDR3 consists of 17 residues. Unmatched junction bases numbered 8, after V lost 1 base and J lost 3 bases. The germline gives CDR1 MGHRA, CDR2 YSYEKL. CDR3 amino acids: CASSQGLAGGRTDTQYF. The DNA for the CDR3 is TGCGCCAGCAGCCAAGGCCTGGCGGGAGGGAGGACAGATACGCAGTATTTT.

This clonotype occurred many times. The rearrangement uses TRBV20-1 and TRBJ2-1, with 12 nucleotides matching TRBD2. Looked up from germline, CDR1 is DFQATT and CDR2 is SNEGSKA (reference sequence). This CDR3 region has 13 residues. With 1 base clipped from V and 10 bases from J, the junction kept 2 bases outside the gene matches. CDR3 sequence (DNA): TGCAGTGCTAGAGGGACTAGCGGGAAAGAGCAGTTCTTC. It encodes CSARGTSGKEQFF.

The table lists this clonotype with many counts. The CDR3 reads CASSQLQGFGDEQYF. Here the CDR3 DNA reads TGTGCCAGCAGTCAATTACAGGGCTTTGGGGACGAGCAGTACTTC. The chain couples TRBV28 to TRBJ2-7, with a weak D call TRBD1 (6 bases). The germline V gene has CDR1 MDHEN and CDR2 SYDVKM. The length of the CDR3 is 15 residues. V lost 5 bases and J lost 5, with 19 bases in between.

This clonotype occurred many times. V is TRBV12-3 or TRBV12-4 and J is TRBJ2-2; tentative D call: TRBD1 (6 bases). The CDR3 consists of 13 residues. V lost 8 bases, J lost 4 bases, and 11 bases lay in between. The CDR3 is CASGYRVTGELFF. CDR3 coding DNA: TGTGCCAGCGGGTACAGGGTCACCGGGGAGCTGTTTTTT.

This clonotype was seen ten or more times. The chain combines TRBV12-3 or TRBV12-4 with TRBJ2-3; D is possibly TRBD2 (5 bases). Trimming pared 3 bases from V and 6 bases from J, leaving 16 bases between. CDR3 length equals 15 residues. The CDR3 coding sequence is TGTGCCAGCAGTTTTCGTGGAACTACGGGGGATACGCAGTATTTT. Translated, it gives CASSFRGTTGDTQYF.